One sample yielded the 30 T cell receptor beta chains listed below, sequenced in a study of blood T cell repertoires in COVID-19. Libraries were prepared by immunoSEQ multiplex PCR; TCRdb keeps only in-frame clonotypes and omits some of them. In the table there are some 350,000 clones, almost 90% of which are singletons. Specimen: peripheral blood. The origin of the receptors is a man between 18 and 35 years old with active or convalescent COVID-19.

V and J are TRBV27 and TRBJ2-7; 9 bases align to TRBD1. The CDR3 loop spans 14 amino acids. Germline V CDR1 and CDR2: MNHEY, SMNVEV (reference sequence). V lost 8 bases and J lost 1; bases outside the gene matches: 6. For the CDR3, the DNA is TGTGCCAGCCGAACCGGGACAGGGTCCTACGAGCAGTACTTC. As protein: CASRTGTGSYEQYF.

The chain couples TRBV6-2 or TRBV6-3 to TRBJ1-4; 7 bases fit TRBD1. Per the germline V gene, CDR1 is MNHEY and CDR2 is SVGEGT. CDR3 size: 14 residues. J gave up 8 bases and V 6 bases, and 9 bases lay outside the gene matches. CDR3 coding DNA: TGTGCCAGCAGCCAGCGGACAGGAGGCGAAAAACTGTTTTTT. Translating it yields CASSQRTGGEKLFF.

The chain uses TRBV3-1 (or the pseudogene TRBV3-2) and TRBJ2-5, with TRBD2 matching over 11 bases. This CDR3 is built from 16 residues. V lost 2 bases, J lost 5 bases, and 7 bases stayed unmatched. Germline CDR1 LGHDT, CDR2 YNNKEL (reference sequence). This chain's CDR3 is CASSQFSGRAGETQYF. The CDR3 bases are TGTGCCAGCAGCCAATTTAGCGGGAGGGCCGGGGAGACCCAGTACTTC.

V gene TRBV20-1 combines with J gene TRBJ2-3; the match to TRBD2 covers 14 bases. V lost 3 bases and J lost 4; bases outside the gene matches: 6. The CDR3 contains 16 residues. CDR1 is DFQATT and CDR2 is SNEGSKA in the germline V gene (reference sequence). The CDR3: CSASKWTSGRPDTQYF. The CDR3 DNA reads TGCAGTGCTAGTAAATGGACTAGCGGGAGGCCAGATACGCAGTATTTT.

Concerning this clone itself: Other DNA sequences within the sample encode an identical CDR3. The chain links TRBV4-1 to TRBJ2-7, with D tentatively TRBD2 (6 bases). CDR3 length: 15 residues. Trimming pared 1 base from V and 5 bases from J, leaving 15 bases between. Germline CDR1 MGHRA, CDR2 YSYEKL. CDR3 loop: CASSQVSGGTNEQYF. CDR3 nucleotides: TGCGCCAGCAGCCAAGTTTCCGGGGGAACGAACGAGCAGTACTTC.

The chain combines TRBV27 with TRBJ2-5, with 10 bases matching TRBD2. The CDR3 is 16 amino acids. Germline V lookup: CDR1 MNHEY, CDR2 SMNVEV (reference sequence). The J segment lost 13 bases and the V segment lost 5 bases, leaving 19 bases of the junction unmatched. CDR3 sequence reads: CASSPRPLAGAQVRYF. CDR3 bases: TGTGCCAGCAGTCCACGACCCCTAGCGGGGGCCCAAGTGAGGTACTTC.

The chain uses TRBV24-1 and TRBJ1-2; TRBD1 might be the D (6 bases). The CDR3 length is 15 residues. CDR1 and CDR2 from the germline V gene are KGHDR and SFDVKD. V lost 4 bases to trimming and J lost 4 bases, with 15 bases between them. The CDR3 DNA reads TGTGCCACCAGTGACAAAACACAGGGTATCTATGGCTACACCTTC. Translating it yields CATSDKTQGIYGYTF.

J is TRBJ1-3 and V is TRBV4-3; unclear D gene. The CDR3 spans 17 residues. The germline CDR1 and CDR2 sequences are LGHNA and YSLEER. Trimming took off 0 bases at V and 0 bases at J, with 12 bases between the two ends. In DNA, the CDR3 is TGCGCCAGCAGCCAAGAGGAGGCCAGAAACTCTGGAAACACCATATATTTT. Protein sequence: CASSQEEARNSGNTIYF.

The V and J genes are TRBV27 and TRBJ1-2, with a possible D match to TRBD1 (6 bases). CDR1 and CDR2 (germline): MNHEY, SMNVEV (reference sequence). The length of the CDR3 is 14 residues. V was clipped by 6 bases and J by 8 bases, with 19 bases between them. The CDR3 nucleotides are TGTGCCAGCAGCCGTGATGCAGGGGAGTACGGCTACACCTTC. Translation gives CASSRDAGEYGYTF.

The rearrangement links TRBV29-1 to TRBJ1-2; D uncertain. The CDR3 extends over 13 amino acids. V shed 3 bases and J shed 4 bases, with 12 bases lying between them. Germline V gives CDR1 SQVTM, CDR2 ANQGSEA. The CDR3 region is CSVESYRGYGYTF. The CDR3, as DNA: TGCAGCGTTGAGTCCTACCGGGGCTATGGCTACACCTTC. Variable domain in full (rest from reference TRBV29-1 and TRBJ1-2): SAVISQKPSRDICQRGTSLTIQCQVDSQVTMMFWYRQQPGQSLTLIATANQGSEATYESGFVIDKFPISRPNLTFSTLTVSNMSPEDSSIYLCSVESYRGYGYTFGSGTRLTVV.

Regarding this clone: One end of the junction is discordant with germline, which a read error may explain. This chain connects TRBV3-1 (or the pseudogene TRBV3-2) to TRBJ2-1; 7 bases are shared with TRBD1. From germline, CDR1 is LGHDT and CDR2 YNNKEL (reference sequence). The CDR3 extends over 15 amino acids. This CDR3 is CASSQEGGAYTEQFF. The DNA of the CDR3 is TGTGCCAGCAGCCAAGAAGGGGGCGCATACACTGAGCAGTTCTTC.

CDR3 nucleotide sequence: TGTGCCAGCAGTGAAGCGGTGACAGGGTTTATCGAGCAGTACTTC. Translation gives CASSEAVTGFIEQYF. The rearrangement joins TRBV2 to TRBJ2-7; 7 nucleotides agree with TRBD1. Germline V lookup: CDR1 SNHLY, CDR2 FYNNEI. This CDR3 comprises 15 residues. The ends lost 0 bases at V and 6 bases at J; junction bases unmatched: 8.

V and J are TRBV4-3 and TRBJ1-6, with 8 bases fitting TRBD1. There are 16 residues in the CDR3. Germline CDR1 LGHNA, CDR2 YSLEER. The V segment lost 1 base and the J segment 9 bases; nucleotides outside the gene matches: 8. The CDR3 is CASSQAATGVLSPLHF. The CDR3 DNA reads TGCGCCAGCAGCCAAGCCGCGACAGGGGTACTTTCACCCCTCCACTTT.

Here the CDR3 reads CASSLLSGSSYNEQFF. CDR3 nucleotide sequence: TGTGCCAGCAGCTTACTGTCAGGAAGCTCCTACAATGAGCAGTTCTTC. The chain recombines TRBV5-5 with TRBJ2-1; no clear D gene. V was pared by 2 bases and J by 0 bases, with 12 bases between. The CDR3 loop spans 16 amino acids. CDR1 and CDR2 from the germline V gene are SGHKS and YYEKEE (reference sequence). Variable domain in full (rest from reference TRBV5-5 and TRBJ2-1): DAGVTQSPTHLIKTRGQQVTLRCSPISGHKSVSWYQQVLGQGPQFIFQYYEKEERGRGNFPDRFSARQFPNYSSELNVNALLLGDSALYLCASSLLSGSSYNEQFFGPGTRLTVL.

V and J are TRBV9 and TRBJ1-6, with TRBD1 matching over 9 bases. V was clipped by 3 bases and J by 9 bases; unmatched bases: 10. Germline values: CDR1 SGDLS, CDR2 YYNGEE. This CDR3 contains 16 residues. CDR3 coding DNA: TGTGCCAGCAGCGAGACGGGACAGGGTGTTGCTTCACCCCTCCACTTT. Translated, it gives CASSETGQGVASPLHF.

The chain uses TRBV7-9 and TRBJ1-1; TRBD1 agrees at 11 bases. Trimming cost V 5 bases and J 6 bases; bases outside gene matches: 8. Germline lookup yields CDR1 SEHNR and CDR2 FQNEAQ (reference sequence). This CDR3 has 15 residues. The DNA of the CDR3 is TGTGCCAGCAGCAACAGGGACAGGGGGTCCCCTGAAGCTTTCTTT. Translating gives CASSNRDRGSPEAFF.

DNA for the CDR3: TGTGCCACCAGTGACCCATCACGGGGGGGCATTTACGAGCAGTACTTC. Translation: CATSDPSRGGIYEQYF. The genes are TRBV24-1 and TRBJ2-7, with TRBD2 identical over 8 bases. The CDR3 contains 16 residues. The ends lost 4 bases at V and 4 bases at J; junction bases unmatched: 11. Per germline, CDR1 KGHDR and CDR2 SFDVKD.

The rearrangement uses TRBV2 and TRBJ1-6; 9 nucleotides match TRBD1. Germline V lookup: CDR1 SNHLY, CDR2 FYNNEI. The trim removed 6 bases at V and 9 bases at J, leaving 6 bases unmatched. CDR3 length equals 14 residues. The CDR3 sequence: CASSGDRVVSPLHF. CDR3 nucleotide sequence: TGTGCCAGCAGCGGGGACAGGGTGGTTTCACCCCTCCACTTT.

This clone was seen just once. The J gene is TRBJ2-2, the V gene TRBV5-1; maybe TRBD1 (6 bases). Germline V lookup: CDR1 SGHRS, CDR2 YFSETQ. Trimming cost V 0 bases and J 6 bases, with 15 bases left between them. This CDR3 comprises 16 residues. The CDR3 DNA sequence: TGCGCCAGCAGCTTGGCCCAGGGGAAAGGAGCCGGGGAGCTGTTTTTT. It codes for CASSLAQGKGAGELFF.

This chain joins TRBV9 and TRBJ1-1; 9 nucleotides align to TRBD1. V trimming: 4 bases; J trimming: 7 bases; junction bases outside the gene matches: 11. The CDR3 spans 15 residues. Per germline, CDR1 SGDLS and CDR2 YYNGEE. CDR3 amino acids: CASSPQGAGRFEAFF. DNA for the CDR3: TGTGCCAGCAGCCCACAGGGGGCAGGTCGCTTTGAAGCTTTCTTT.

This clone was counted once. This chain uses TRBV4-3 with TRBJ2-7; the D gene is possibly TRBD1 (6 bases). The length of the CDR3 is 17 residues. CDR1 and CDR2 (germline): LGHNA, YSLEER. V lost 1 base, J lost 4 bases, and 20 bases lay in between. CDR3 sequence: CASSQVTRQGQSYEQYF. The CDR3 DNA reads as TGCGCCAGCAGCCAAGTTACGAGGCAGGGGCAGAGTTACGAGCAGTACTTC.

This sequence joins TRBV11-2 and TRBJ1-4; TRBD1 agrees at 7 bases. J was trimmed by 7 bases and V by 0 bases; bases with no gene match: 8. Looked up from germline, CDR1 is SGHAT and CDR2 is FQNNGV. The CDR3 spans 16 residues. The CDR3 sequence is CASSLDQGVWVEKLFF. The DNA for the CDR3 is TGTGCCAGCAGCTTAGATCAGGGGGTATGGGTTGAAAAACTGTTTTTT.

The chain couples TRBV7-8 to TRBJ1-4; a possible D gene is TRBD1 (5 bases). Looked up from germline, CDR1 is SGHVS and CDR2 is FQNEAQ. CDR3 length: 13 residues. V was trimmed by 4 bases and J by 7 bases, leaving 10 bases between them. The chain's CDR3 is CASSSGGSEKLFF. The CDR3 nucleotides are TGTGCCAGCAGCTCGGGGGGGAGTGAAAAACTGTTTTTT.

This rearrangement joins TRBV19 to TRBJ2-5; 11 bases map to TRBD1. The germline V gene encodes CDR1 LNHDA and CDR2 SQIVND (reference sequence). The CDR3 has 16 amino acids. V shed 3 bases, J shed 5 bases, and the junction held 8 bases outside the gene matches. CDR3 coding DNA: TGTGCCAGTAGTATCGGGACAGGGGGTTTCGGGGAGACCCAGTACTTC. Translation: CASSIGTGGFGETQYF.

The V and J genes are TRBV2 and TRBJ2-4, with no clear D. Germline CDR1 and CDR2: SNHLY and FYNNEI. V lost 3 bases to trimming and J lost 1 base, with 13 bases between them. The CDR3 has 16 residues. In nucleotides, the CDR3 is TGTGCCAGCAGTGACCTCGACAACCCGGCCAAAAACATTCAGTACTTC. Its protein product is CASSDLDNPAKNIQYF. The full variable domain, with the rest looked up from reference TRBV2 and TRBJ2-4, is EPEVTQTPSHQVTQMGQEVILRCVPISNHLYFYWYRQILGQKVEFLVSFYNNEISEKSEIFDDQFSVERPDGSNFTLKIRSTKLEDSAMYFCASSDLDNPAKNIQYFGAGTRLSVL.

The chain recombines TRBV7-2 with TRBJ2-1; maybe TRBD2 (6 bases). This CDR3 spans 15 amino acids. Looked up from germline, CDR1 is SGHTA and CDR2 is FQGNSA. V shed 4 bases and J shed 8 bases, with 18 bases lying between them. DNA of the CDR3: TGTGCCAGCAGCTCTTCTAGCGCCGGCCTCCATGAGCAGTTCTTC. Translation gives CASSSSSAGLHEQFF.

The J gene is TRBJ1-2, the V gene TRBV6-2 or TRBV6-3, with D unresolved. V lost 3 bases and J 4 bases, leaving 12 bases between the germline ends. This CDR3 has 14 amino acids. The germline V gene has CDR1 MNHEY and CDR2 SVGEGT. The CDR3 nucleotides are TGTGCCAGCAGTTATATCCCAGGTGCCTATGGCTACACCTTC. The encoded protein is CASSYIPGAYGYTF.

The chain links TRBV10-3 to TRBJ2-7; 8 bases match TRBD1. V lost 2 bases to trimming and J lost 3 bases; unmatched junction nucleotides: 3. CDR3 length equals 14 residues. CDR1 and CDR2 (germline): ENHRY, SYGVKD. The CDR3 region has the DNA TGTGCCATCAGTGAGCGAGGGACAGGCTACGAGCAGTACTTC. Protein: CAISERGTGYEQYF.

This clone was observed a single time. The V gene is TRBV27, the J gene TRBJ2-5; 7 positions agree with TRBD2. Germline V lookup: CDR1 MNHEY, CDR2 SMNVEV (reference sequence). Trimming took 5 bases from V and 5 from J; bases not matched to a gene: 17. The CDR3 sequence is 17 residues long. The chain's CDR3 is CASSRTGVTLGGETQYF. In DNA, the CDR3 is TGTGCCAGCAGTCGGACGGGGGTGACCCTGGGAGGGGAGACCCAGTACTTC.

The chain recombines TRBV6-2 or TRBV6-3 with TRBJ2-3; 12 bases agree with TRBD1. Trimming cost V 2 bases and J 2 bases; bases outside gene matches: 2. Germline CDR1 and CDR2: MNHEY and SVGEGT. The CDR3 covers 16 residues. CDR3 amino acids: CASSYQGQGATDTQYF. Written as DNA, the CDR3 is TGTGCCAGCAGTTACCAGGGACAGGGGGCCACAGATACGCAGTATTTT.